The present TCR beta chain was sequenced within a study of T-cell reconstitution after alpha-beta-depleted transplantation in children. Of note for this clonotype: Antigen unknown.

General observations from the study: Recipient T cells and thymic progenitors that survived gave rise to the high TCRbeta diversity observed at day 60 in some patients. Expanded graft clones, several hundred of them, were reportedly the source of alpha-beta T cells about two months after transplant.

TCRbeta library preparation incorporated unique molecular identifiers. TCRdb fed the PCR reads into MiXCR, producing one record per CDR3 protein. Of over 100,000 distinct CDR3 sequences listed, about 9.3% are singletons. This sequence originates from a boy younger than 10 with acute lymphoblastic leukemia, due to receive a stem cell transplant. The starting material was PBMCs, obtained before TCRalphabeta/CD19-depleted stem cell transplant.

CDR3 sequence reads: CASSLGTRDTDTQYF. In nucleotides, the CDR3 is TGTGCCAGCAGCTTAGGCACCAGAGACACAGATACGCAGTATTTT. V gene TRBV7-2 combines with J gene TRBJ2-3; D gene uncertain. Germline-derived CDR1 and CDR2 are SGHTA and FQGNSA. The CDR3 covers 15 residues. V was cut by 1 base and J by 2 bases, with 10 bases left in between.